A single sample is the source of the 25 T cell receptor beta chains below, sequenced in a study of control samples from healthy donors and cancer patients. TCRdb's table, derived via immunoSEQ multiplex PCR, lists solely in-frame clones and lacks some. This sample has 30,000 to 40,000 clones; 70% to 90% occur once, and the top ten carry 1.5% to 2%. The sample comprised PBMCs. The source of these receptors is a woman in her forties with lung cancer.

DNA for the CDR3: TGTGCCAGTAGGACACAGGGGATCGGCAATCAGCCCCAGCATTTT. Translated: CASRTQGIGNQPQHF. The rearrangement links TRBV19 to TRBJ1-5; TRBD1 matches at 7 bases. The ends lost 6 bases at V and 2 bases at J; junction bases unmatched: 7. Germline loops: CDR1 LNHDA, CDR2 SQIVND (reference sequence). This CDR3 has 15 residues. Full variable domain (outside the CDR3, taken from reference TRBV19 and TRBJ1-5): DGGITQSPKYLFRKEGQNVTLSCEQNLNHDAMYWYRQDPGQGLRLIYYSQIVNDFQKGDIAEGYSVSREKKESFPLTVTSAQKNPTAFYLCASRTQGIGNQPQHFGDGTRLSIL.

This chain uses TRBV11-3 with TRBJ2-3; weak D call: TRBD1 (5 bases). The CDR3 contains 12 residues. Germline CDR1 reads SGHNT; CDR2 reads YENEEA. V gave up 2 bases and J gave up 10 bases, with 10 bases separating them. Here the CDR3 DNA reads TGTGCCAGCAGCTTATCGGGCAGGGCGCAGTATTTT. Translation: CASSLSGRAQYF.

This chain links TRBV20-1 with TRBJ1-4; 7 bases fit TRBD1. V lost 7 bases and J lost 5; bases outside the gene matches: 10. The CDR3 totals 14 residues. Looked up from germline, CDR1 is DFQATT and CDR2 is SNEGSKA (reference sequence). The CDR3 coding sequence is TGCAGTGTTAGTAACAGGGGCTTGAATGAAAAACTGTTTTTT. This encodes CSVSNRGLNEKLFF.

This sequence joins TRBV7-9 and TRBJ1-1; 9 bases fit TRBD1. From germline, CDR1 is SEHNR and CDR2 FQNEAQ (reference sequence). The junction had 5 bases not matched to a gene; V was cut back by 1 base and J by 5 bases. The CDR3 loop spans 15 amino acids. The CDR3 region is CASSLGDRDRTEAFF. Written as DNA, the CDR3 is TGTGCCAGCAGCTTAGGGGACAGGGATCGGACTGAAGCTTTCTTT.

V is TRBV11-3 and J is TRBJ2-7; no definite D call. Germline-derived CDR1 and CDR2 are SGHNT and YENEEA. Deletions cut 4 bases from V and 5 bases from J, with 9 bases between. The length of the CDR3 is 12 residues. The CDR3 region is CASSYLTHEQYF. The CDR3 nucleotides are TGTGCCAGCAGCTACCTGACCCACGAGCAGTACTTC. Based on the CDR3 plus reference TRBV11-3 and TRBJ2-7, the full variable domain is EAGVVQSPRYKIIEKKQPVAFWCNPISGHNTLYWYLQNLGQGPELLIRYENEEAVDDSQLPKDRFSAERLKGVDSTLKIQPAELGDSAVYLCASSYLTHEQYFGPGTRLTVT.

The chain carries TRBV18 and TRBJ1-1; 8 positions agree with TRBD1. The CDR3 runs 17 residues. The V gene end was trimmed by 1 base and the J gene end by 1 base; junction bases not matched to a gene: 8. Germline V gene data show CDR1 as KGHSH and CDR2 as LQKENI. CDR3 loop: CASSPLRGQRANTEAFF. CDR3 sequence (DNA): TGTGCCAGCTCACCACTCAGGGGGCAAAGGGCGAACACTGAAGCTTTCTTT.

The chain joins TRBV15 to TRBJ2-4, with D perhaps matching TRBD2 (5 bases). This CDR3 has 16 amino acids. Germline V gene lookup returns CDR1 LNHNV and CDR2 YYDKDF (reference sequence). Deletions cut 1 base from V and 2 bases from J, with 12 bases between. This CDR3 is CATSRVRTGSKNIQYF. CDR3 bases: TGTGCCACCAGCAGAGTACGGACGGGGTCCAAAAACATTCAGTACTTC. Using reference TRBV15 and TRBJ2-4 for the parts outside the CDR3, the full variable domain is DAMVIQNPRYQVTQFGKPVTLSCSQTLNHNVMYWYQQKSSQAPKLLFHYYDKDFNNEADTPDNFQSRRPNTSFCFLDIRSPGLGDTAMYLCATSRVRTGSKNIQYFGAGTRLSVL.

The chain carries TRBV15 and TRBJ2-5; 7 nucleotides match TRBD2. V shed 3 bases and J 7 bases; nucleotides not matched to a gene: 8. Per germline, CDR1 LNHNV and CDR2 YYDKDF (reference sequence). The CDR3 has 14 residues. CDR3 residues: CATSSERGRGTQYF. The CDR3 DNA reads TGTGCCACCAGCAGTGAGCGGGGTAGAGGGACCCAGTACTTC.

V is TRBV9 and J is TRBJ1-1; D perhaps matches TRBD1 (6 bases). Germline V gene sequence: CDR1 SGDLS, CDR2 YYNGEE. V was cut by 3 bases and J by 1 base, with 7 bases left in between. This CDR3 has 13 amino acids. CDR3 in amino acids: CASSAGQNTEAFF. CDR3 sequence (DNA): TGTGCCAGCAGCGCGGGACAGAACACTGAAGCTTTCTTT. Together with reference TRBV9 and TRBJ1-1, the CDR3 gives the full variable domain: DSGVTQTPKHLITATGQRVTLRCSPRSGDLSVYWYQQSLDQGLQFLIQYYNGEERAKGNILERFSAQQFPDLHSELNLSSLELGDSALYFCASSAGQNTEAFFGQGTRLTVV.

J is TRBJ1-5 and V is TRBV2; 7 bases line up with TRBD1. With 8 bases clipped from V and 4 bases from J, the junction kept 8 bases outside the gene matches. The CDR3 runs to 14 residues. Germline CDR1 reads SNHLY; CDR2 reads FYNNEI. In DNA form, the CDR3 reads TGTGCCAGCTCCCCAGGGGGGTTTAATCAGCCCCAGCATTTT. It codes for CASSPGGFNQPQHF.

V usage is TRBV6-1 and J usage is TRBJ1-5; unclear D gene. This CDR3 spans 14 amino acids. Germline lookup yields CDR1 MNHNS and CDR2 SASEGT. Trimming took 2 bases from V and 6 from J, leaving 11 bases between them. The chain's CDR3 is CASSEKREGQPQHF. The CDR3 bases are TGTGCCAGCAGTGAAAAAAGAGAGGGTCAGCCCCAGCATTTT.

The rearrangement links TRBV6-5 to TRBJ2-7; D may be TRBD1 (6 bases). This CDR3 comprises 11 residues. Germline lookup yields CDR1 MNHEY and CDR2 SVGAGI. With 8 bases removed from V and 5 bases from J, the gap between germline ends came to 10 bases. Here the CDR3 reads CASGQWDEQYF. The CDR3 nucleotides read TGTGCCAGCGGACAGTGGGACGAGCAGTACTTC.

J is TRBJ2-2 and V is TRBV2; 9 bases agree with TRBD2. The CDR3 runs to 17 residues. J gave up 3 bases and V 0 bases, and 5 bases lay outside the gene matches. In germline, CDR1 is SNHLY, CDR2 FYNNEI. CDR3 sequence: CASSEAPSGAYTGELFF. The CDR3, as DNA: TGTGCCAGCAGTGAAGCGCCTAGCGGGGCCTACACCGGGGAGCTGTTTTTT.

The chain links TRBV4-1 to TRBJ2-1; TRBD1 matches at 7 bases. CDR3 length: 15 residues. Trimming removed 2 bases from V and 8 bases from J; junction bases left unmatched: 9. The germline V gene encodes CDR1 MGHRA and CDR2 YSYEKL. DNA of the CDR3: TGCGCCAGCAGCCAAACAGGGGAAGGTTTCCATGAGCAGTTCTTC. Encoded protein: CASSQTGEGFHEQFF.

CDR3: CASSHILGDTQYF. The CDR3 DNA reads TGTGCCAGTTCACACATCCTGGGAGATACGCAGTATTTT. V is TRBV19 and J is TRBJ2-3; D is unresolved. Deletions cut 8 bases from V and 5 bases from J, with 14 bases between. The CDR3 contains 13 residues. CDR1 and CDR2 from the germline V gene are LNHDA and SQIVND (reference sequence).

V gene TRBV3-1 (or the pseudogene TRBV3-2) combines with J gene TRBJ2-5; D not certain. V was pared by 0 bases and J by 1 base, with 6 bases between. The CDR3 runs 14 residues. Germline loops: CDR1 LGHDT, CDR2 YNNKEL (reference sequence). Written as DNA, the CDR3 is TGTGCCAGCAGCCAAGACGTGGGCCAAGAGACCCAGTACTTC. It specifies CASSQDVGQETQYF.

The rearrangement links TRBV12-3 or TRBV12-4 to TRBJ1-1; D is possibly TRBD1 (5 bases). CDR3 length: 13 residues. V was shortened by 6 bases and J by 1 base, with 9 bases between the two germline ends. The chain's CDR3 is CASRPDRNTEAFF. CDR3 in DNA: TGTGCCAGCAGACCCGACAGGAACACTGAAGCTTTCTTT.

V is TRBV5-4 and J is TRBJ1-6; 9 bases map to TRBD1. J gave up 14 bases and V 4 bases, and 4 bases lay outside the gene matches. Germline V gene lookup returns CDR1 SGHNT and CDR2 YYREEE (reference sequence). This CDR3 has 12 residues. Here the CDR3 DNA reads TGTGCCAGCAGCCGGGACAGGGATTCCCTCCACTTT. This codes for CASSRDRDSLHF.

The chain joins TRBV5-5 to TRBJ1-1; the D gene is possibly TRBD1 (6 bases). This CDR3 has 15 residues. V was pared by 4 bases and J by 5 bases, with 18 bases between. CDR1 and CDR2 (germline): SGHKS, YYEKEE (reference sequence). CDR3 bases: TGTGCCAGCAGCGGGGCCGGGGGCGCGTTTACTGAAGCTTTCTTT. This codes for CASSGAGGAFTEAFF. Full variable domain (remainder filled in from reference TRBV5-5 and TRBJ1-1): DAGVTQSPTHLIKTRGQQVTLRCSPISGHKSVSWYQQVLGQGPQFIFQYYEKEERGRGNFPDRFSARQFPNYSSELNVNALLLGDSALYLCASSGAGGAFTEAFFGQGTRLTVV.

CDR3 in amino acids: CASSGHYNSPLHF. CDR3 nucleotides: TGTGCCAGCAGTGGACATTATAATTCACCCCTCCACTTT. V usage is TRBV3-1 (or the pseudogene TRBV3-2) and J usage is TRBJ1-6, with D possibly matching TRBD1 (5 bases). CDR1 LGHDT and CDR2 YNNKEL come from the germline V gene (reference sequence). The CDR3 covers 13 residues. Trimming left V 6 bases short and J 4 bases short, with 7 bases between.

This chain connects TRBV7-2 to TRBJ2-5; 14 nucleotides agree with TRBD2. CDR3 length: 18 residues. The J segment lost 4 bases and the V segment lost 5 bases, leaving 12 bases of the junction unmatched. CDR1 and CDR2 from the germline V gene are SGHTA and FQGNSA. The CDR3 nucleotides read TGTGCCAGCAGCCGGAGAGGACTAGCGGGGGGCCTATTAGAGACCCAGTACTTC. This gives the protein CASSRRGLAGGLLETQYF.

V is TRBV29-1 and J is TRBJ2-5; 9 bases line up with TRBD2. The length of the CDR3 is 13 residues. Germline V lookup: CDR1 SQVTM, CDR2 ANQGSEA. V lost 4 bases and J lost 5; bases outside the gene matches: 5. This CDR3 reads CSVGVAGAETQYF. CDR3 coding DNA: TGCAGCGTTGGAGTAGCGGGGGCGGAGACCCAGTACTTC.

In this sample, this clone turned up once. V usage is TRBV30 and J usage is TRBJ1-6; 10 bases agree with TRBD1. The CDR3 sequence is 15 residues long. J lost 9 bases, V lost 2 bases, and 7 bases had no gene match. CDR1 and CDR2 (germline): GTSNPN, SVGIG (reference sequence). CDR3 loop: CAWSPGQGVGSPLHF. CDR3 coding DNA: TGTGCCTGGAGTCCAGGACAGGGGGTGGGTTCACCCCTCCACTTT.

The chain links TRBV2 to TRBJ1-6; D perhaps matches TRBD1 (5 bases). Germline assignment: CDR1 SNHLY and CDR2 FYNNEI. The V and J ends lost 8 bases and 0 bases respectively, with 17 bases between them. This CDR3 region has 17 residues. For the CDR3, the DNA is TGTGCCAGCTCTACTCTACCGGGGGTCTCCTATAATTCACCCCTCCACTTT. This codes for CASSTLPGVSYNSPLHF.

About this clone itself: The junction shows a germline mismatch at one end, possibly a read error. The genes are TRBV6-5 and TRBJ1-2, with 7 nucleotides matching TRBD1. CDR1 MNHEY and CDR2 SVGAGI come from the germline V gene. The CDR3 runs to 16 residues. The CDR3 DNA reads TGTGCCAGCAGTTACTCAGGGGGCGAAACGATCTATGGCCACACCTTC. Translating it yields CASSYSGGETIYGHTF.